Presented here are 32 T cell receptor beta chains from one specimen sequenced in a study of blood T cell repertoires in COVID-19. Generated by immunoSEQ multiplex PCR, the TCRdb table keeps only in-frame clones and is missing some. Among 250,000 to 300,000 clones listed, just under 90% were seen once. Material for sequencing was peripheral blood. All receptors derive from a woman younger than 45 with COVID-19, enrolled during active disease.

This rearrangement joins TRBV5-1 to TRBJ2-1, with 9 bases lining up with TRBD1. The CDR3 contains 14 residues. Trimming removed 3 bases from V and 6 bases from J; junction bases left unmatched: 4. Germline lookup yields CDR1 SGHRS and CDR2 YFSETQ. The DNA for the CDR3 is TGCGCCAGCAGCTGGACAGGGGTTGTCAATGAGCAGTTCTTC. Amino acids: CASSWTGVVNEQFF.

CDR3 sequence: CATSSRTQPQHF. The DNA for the CDR3 is TGTGCCACCAGCAGTAGGACACAGCCCCAGCATTTT. The chain recombines TRBV15 with TRBJ1-5; possibly TRBD1 for D (5 bases). V was cut by 3 bases and J by 7 bases, with 7 bases left in between. The CDR3 is 12 amino acids. The germline gives CDR1 LNHNV, CDR2 YYDKDF (reference sequence).

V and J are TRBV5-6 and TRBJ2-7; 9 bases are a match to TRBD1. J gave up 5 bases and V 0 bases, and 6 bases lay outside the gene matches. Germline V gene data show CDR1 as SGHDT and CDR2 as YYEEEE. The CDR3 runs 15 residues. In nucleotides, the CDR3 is TGTGCCAGCAGCTTGGTGGGGACAGGGCTTGACGAGCAGTACTTC. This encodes CASSLVGTGLDEQYF.

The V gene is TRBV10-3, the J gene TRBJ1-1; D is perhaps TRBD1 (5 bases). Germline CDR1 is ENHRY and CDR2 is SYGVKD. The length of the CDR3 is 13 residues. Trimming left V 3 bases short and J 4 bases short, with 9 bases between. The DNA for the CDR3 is TGTGCCATCAGTGACAGGGTCGGCACTGAAGCTTTCTTT. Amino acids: CAISDRVGTEAFF.

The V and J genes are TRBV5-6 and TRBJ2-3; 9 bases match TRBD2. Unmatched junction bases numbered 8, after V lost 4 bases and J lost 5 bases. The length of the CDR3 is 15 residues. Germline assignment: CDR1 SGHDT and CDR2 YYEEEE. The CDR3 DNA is TGTGCCAGCAGCGAATCTAGCGGGGTTGGAGATACGCAGTATTTT. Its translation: CASSESSGVGDTQYF.

CDR3: CASRRTGGDYEQYF. DNA of the CDR3: TGTGCCAGCAGACGGACAGGGGGCGATTACGAGCAGTACTTC. The chain uses TRBV5-4 and TRBJ2-7, with 11 bases that match TRBD1. The V and J ends lost 5 bases and 4 bases, in that order; junction bases with no gene match: 5. This CDR3 comprises 14 residues. In germline, CDR1 is SGHNT, CDR2 YYREEE (reference sequence).

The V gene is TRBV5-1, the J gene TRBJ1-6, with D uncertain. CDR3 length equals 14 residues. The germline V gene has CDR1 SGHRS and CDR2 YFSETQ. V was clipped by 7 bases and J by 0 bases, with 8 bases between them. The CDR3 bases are TGCGCCAGCGCCGGGAGCTCCTATAATTCACCCCTCCACTTT. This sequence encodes CASAGSSYNSPLHF.

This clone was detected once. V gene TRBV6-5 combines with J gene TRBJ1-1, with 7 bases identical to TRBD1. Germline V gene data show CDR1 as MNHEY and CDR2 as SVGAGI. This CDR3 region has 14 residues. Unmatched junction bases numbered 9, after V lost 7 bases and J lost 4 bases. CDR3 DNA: TGTGCCAGCATGCGTGACACAGGGGCCACTGAAGCTTTCTTT. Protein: CASMRDTGATEAFF.

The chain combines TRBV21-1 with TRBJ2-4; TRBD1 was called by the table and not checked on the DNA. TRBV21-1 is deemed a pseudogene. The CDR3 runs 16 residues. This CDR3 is CASSNDGGAGKNIQYF. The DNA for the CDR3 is TGTGCCAGCAGCAATGATGGGGGCGCAGGCAAAAACATTCAGTACTTC.

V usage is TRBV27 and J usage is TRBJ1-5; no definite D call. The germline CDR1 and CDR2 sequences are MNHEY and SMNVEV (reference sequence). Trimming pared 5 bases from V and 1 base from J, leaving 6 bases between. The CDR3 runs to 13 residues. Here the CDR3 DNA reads TGTGCCAGCAGTACGGGAAGCAATCAGCCCCAGCATTTT. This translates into CASSTGSNQPQHF.

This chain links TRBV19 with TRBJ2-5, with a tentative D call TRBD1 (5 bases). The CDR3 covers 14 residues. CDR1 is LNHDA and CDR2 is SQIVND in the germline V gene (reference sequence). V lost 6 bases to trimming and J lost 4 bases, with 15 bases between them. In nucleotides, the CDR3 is TGTGCCAGTAGCCACCCAGGGTATGGAGAGACCCAGTACTTC. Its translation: CASSHPGYGETQYF.

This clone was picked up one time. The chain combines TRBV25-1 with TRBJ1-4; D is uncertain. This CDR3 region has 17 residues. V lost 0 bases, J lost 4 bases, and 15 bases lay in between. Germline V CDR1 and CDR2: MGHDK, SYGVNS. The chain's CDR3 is CASSEYRRGGSNEKLFF. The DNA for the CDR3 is TGTGCCAGCAGTGAATATAGGCGGGGAGGTAGTAATGAAAAACTGTTTTTT.

CDR3 DNA sequence: TGTGCCTCACGACAGGGGGGGGACACAGATACGCAGTATTTT. It encodes CASRQGGDTDTQYF. The chain couples TRBV10-3 to TRBJ2-3, with 9 bases fitting TRBD1. Germline loops: CDR1 ENHRY, CDR2 SYGVKD. V was clipped by 11 bases and J by 2 bases; unmatched bases: 8. CDR3 length: 14 residues.

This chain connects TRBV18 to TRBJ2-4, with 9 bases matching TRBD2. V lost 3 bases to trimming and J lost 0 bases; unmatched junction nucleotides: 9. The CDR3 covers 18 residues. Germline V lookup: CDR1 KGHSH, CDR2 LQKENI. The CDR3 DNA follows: TGTGCCAGCTCACCGAACCCTAGCGGGACATTAGCCAAAAACATTCAGTACTTC. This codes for CASSPNPSGTLAKNIQYF.

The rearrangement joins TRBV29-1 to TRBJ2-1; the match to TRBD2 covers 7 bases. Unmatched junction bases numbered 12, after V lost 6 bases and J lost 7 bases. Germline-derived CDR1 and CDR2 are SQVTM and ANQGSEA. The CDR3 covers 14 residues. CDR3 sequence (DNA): TGCAGCGTGGGTCCAGCGGGGCAGAGGAATGAGCAGTTCTTC. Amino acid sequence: CSVGPAGQRNEQFF.

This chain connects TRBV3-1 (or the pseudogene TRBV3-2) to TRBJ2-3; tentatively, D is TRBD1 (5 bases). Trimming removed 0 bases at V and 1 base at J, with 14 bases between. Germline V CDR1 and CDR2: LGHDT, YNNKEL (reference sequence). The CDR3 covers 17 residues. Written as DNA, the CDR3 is TGTGCCAGCAGCCAAGATTGGGCCCGCAGGGGCACAGATACGCAGTATTTT. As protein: CASSQDWARRGTDTQYF.

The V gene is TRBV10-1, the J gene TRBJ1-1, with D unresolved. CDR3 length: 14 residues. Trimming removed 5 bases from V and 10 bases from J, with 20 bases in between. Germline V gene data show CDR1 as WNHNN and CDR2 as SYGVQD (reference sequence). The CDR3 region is CASSSSAGNEGAFF. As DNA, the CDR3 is TGCGCCAGCAGTTCCTCCGCGGGAAACGAAGGAGCTTTCTTT.

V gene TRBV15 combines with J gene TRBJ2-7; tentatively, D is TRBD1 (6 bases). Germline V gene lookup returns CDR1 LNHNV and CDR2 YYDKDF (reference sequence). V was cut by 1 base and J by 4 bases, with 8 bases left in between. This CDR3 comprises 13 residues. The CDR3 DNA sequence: TGTGCCACCAGCAGAGCCAGGGGTTACGAGCAGTACTTC. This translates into CATSRARGYEQYF. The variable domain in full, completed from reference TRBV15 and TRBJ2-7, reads DAMVIQNPRYQVTQFGKPVTLSCSQTLNHNVMYWYQQKSSQAPKLLFHYYDKDFNNEADTPDNFQSRRPNTSFCFLDIRSPGLGDTAMYLCATSRARGYEQYFGPGTRLTVT.

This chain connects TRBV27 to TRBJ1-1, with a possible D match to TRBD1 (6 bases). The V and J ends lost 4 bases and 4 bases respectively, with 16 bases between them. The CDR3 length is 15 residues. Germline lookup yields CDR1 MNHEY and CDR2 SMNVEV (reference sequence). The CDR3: CASSWSAGAGTEAFF. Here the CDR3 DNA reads TGTGCCAGCAGTTGGAGCGCGGGGGCCGGCACTGAAGCTTTCTTT.

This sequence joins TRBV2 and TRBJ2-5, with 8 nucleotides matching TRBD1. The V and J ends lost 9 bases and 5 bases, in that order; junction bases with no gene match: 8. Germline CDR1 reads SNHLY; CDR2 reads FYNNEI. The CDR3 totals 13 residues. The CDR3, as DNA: TGTGCCAGTTACAGGGGGTCGGGGGAGACCCAGTACTTC. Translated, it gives CASYRGSGETQYF.

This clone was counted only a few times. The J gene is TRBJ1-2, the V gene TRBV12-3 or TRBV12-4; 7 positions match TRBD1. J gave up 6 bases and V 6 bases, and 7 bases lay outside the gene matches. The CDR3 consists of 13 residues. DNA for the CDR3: TGTGCCAGCAGGGGGGGACAGCTTGATGGCTACACCTTC. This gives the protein CASRGGQLDGYTF.

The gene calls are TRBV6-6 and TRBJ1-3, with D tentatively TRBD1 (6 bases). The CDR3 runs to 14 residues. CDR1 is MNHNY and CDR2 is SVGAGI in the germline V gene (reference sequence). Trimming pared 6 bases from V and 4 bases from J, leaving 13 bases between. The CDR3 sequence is CASSEQGAGNTIYF. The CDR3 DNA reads TGTGCCAGCAGCGAACAGGGTGCCGGAAACACCATATATTTT.

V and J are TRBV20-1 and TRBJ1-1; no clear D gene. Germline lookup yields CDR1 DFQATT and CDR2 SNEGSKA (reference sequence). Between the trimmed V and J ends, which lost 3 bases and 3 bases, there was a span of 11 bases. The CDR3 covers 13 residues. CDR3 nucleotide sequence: TGCAGTGCTAGTATATGGGAGGACACTGAAGCTTTCTTT. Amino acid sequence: CSASIWEDTEAFF.

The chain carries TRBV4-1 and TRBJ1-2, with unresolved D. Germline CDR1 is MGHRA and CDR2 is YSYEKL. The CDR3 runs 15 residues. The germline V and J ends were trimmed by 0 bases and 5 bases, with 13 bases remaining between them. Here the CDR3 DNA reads TGCGCCAGCAGCCAAGATCGGAAGGGCGGGTATGGCTACACCTTC. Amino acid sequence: CASSQDRKGGYGYTF.

The CDR3 region is CASSFRYNEQFF. The CDR3 region has the DNA TGTGCCAGCAGCTTTAGATACAATGAGCAGTTCTTC. The chain recombines TRBV11-2 with TRBJ2-1, with D unclear. Germline CDR1 and CDR2: SGHAT and FQNNGV. The CDR3 has 12 amino acids. Trimming cost V 3 bases and J 4 bases, with 4 bases left between them. The full variable domain, its missing parts supplied by reference TRBV11-2 and TRBJ2-1, is EAGVAQSPRYKIIEKRQSVAFWCNPISGHATLYWYQQILGQGPKLLIQFQNNGVVDDSQLPKDRFSAERLKGVDSTLKIQPAKLEDSAVYLCASSFRYNEQFFGPGTRLTVL.

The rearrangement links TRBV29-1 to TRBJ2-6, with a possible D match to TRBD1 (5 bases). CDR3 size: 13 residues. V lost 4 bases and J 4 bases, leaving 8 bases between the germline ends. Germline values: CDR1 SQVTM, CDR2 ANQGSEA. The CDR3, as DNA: TGCAGCGTTGCAGGGCCAGGGGCCAACGTCCTGACTTTC. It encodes CSVAGPGANVLTF.

The CDR3 DNA reads as TGTGCCAGCAGTTTATGGGGGGGGCGCGTAGACTATGGCTACACCTTC. This gives the protein CASSLWGGRVDYGYTF. V gene TRBV28 combines with J gene TRBJ1-2, with a weak D call TRBD1 (6 bases). Germline values: CDR1 MDHEN, CDR2 SYDVKM. V was cut by 0 bases and J by 3 bases, with 14 bases left in between. The CDR3 contains 16 residues.

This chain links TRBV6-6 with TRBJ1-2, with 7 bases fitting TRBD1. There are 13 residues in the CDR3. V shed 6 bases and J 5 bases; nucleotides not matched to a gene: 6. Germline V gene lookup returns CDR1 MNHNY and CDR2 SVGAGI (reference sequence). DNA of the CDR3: TGTGCCAGCAGGATACAGGGGCAATATGGCTACACCTTC. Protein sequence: CASRIQGQYGYTF.

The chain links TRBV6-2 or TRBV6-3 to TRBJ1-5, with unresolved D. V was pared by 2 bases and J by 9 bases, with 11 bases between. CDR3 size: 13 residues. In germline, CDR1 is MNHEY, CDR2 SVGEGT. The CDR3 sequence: CASSYGQNLPQHF. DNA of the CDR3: TGTGCCAGCAGTTACGGGCAAAATTTGCCCCAGCATTTT.

CDR3 region: CASTPGTGGIYEQYF. The CDR3 nucleotides read TGTGCCAGTACCCCGGGGACAGGGGGCATCTACGAGCAGTACTTC. The chain is built from TRBV19 and TRBJ2-7; 12 nucleotides match TRBD1. V was pared by 7 bases and J by 3 bases, with 7 bases of the junction left unmatched. Germline V gene lookup returns CDR1 LNHDA and CDR2 SQIVND (reference sequence). CDR3 length equals 15 residues.

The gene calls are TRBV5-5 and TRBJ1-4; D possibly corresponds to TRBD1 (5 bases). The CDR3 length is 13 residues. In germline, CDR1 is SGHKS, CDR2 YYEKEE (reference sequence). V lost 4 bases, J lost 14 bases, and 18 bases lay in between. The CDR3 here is CASSHPGVQELFF. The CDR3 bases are TGTGCCAGCAGCCACCCGGGGGTTCAAGAGCTGTTTTTT.

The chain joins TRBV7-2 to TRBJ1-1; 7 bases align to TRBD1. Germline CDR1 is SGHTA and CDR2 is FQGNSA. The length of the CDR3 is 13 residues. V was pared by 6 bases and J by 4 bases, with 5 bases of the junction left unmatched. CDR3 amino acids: CASRQTGSTEAFF. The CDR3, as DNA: TGTGCCAGCAGACAGACAGGGAGCACTGAAGCTTTCTTT. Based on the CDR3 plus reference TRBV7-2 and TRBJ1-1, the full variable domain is GAGVSQSPSNKVTEKGKDVELRCDPISGHTALYWYRQSLGQGLEFLIYFQGNSAPDKSGLPSDRFSAERTGGSVSTLTIQRTQQEDSAVYLCASRQTGSTEAFFGQGTRLTVV.